The 25 T cell receptor beta chains below all came from one sample that was sequenced in a study of esophageal squamous cell carcinoma under preoperative chemotherapy listed by TCRdb under 2018. This sample's time point label indicates: before preoperative PTX-NDP chemotherapy. The library was generated by PCR. Data came from a HiSeq X Ten. Using fastp at Q25 and MiXCR, TCRdb reprocessed the public reads and kept productive beta chains. Entries that share a CDR3 protein sequence are merged under the most common genes and DNA. This sample has about 16,000 distinct CDR3 sequences in its table, and approximately 48% of those were observed once. The leading ten clones occupy approximately 30% of the sample. Sample collection was performed from a patient given preoperative chemotherapy. The source is a human donor with esophageal squamous cell carcinoma. The donor label of this sample is uncertain.

This clonotype was seen only a few times. The chain recombines TRBV7-8 with TRBJ2-3; 14 bases are a match to TRBD2. The CDR3 loop spans 20 amino acids. The junction had 15 bases not matched to a gene; V was cut back by 5 bases and J by 2 bases. Germline V gives CDR1 SGHVS, CDR2 FQNEAQ. The CDR3 bases are TGTGCCAGCAGCCCGGGATCGACTAGCGGGAGGGTTTTGAACACAGATACGCAGTATTTT. It specifies CASSPGSTSGRVLNTDTQYF.

This clonotype was seen ten or more times. The chain combines TRBV6-2 or TRBV6-3 with TRBJ1-2; D perhaps matches TRBD1 (6 bases). V was clipped by 4 bases and J by 2 bases, with 11 bases between them. Germline V gene data show CDR1 as MNHEY and CDR2 as SVGEGT. This CDR3 comprises 14 residues. This chain's CDR3 is CASSFGTKNYGYTF. DNA of the CDR3: TGTGCCAGCAGTTTCGGGACAAAAAACTATGGCTACACCTTC.

This clonotype was observed a handful of times. The V call is TRBV12-3 or TRBV12-4, the J call TRBJ2-5; 9 bases match TRBD2. The trim removed 4 bases at V and 4 bases at J, leaving 1 base unmatched. The CDR3 covers 13 residues. The CDR3 coding sequence is TGTGCCAGCAGTTCTAGCGGGATAGAGACCCAGTACTTC. Translated: CASSSSGIETQYF.

This clonotype was counted many times. The V and J genes are TRBV10-3 and TRBJ2-3; 10 bases map to TRBD2. The CDR3 is 16 amino acids. J gave up 0 bases and V 10 bases, and 10 bases lay outside the gene matches. Looked up from germline, CDR1 is ENHRY and CDR2 is SYGVKD. The CDR3 DNA reads TGTGCCAACGACCATCTAGCGGGGGCTAGCACAGATACGCAGTATTTT. Its translation: CANDHLAGASTDTQYF.

The gene calls are TRBV6-1 and TRBJ1-4; D is unclear. Trimming removed 2 bases from V and 2 bases from J, with 15 bases in between. The CDR3 consists of 17 residues. The germline CDR1 and CDR2 sequences are MNHNS and SASEGT. CDR3 region: CASSELRSRVTNEKLFF. CDR3 nucleotides: TGTGCCAGCAGTGAACTCAGGTCTCGGGTCACTAATGAAAAACTGTTTTTT.

A note on this clonotype: This sequence may be a read error, since a much larger clone differs from it by one base. The chain carries TRBV18 and TRBJ2-1; perhaps TRBD1 as D (6 bases). V lost 8 bases, J lost 13 bases, and 21 bases lay in between. Germline loops: CDR1 KGHSH, CDR2 LQKENI. The CDR3 contains 13 residues. The CDR3 DNA is TGTGCCAGCCGTTGGGACACCCAAGAGACCCAGTTCTTC. Translating gives CASRWDTQETQFF.

This chain joins TRBV7-8 and TRBJ2-5; D is perhaps TRBD1 (6 bases). V dropped 5 bases and J dropped 2 bases, with 15 bases sitting between them. Germline lookup yields CDR1 SGHVS and CDR2 FQNEAQ. This CDR3 contains 15 residues. CDR3 bases: TGTGCCAGCAGCCTACTCCTAAGGGGGCAAGAGACCCAGTACTTC. This codes for CASSLLLRGQETQYF.

The rearrangement uses TRBV5-8 and TRBJ1-4; no definite D call. Trimming cost V 4 bases and J 8 bases, with 15 bases left between them. Germline V gives CDR1 SGHTS, CDR2 YDEGEE. CDR3 length equals 14 residues. CDR3 sequence reads: CASSPPSSKEKLFF. In DNA form, the CDR3 reads TGTGCCAGCAGCCCACCCTCGAGTAAGGAAAAACTGTTTTTT.

V gene TRBV7-9 combines with J gene TRBJ2-1, with D tentatively TRBD2 (6 bases). The CDR3 length is 15 residues. V was shortened by 5 bases and J by 13 bases, with 24 bases between the two germline ends. Germline V gene data show CDR1 as SEHNR and CDR2 as FQNEAQ (reference sequence). The CDR3 nucleotides read TGTGCCAGCAGCGATCGGGGAGGTCGTAGTGAGACCCAGTTCTTC. This codes for CASSDRGGRSETQFF.

Details on this clonotype: Sequence at one end of the junction differs from germline and may be a read error. The chain employs TRBV7-2 and TRBJ2-5; 8 bases fit TRBD1. Germline V gene sequence: CDR1 SGHTA, CDR2 FQGNSA. The CDR3 extends over 16 amino acids. CDR3 loop: CASSARQGRGKETQYF. In nucleotides, the CDR3 is TGTGCCAGCAGCGCACGACAGGGGCGGGGCAAAGAGACGCAGTACTTC.

The chain carries TRBV4-1 and TRBJ2-3; tentative D call: TRBD2 (8 bases). Germline-derived CDR1 and CDR2 are MGHRA and YSYEKL. V was pared by 0 bases and J by 6 bases, with 19 bases between. The CDR3 is 17 residues long. CDR3 coding DNA: TGCGCCAGCAGCCAAGATGAAGGGGGCACGGGGGGGGATACGCAGTATTTT. It is translated as CASSQDEGGTGGDTQYF.

This rearrangement joins TRBV12-3 or TRBV12-4 to TRBJ2-4; the match to TRBD2 covers 8 bases. The end of the DNA fits TRBJ2-5 better, so the J call may be wrong. This CDR3 has 18 residues. CDR3 amino acids: CASSLGADGGGGKKTQYF. Here the CDR3 DNA reads TGTGCCAGCAGTTTGGGGGCGGACGGGGGGGGTGGCAAAAAGACCCAGTACTTC.

Of note for this clonotype: The germline gene is not matched at one end of the junction; a read error may be the cause. The chain carries TRBV7-2 and TRBJ2-4; 8 bases are shared with TRBD2. From germline, CDR1 is SGHTA and CDR2 FQGNSA. The CDR3 has 16 amino acids. DNA of the CDR3: TGTCCCAGCAGCTCATCGGGGGGGGGATTCACAGACACGCAGTATTTC. It specifies CPSSSSGGGFTDTQYF.

Note on this clonotype: One end of the junction fails to match germline, which may point to a read error. The rearrangement uses TRBV7-2 and TRBJ2-3, with a weak D call TRBD1 (7 bases). The CDR3 sequence is 16 residues long. The germline CDR1 and CDR2 sequences are SGHTA and FQGNSA. CDR3 region: CASSAPQGGATDMQYF. CDR3 in DNA: TGTGCCAGCAGCGCACCGCAGGGGGGAGCCACAGATATGCAGTATTTC.

The table lists this clonotype with many counts. This chain connects TRBV12-5 to TRBJ2-2; D is unclear. Germline loops: CDR1 LGHNT, CDR2 FRNRAP. Trimming removed 5 bases at V and 9 bases at J, with 10 bases between. This CDR3 has 12 amino acids. The CDR3 is CASGPSGRELFF. DNA for the CDR3: TGTGCTAGTGGTCCTAGTGGCCGGGAGCTGTTTTTT.

The V call is TRBV6-2 or TRBV6-3, the J call TRBJ2-1; D uncertain. The CDR3 loop spans 15 amino acids. V was cut by 0 bases and J by 1 base, with 7 bases left in between. In germline, CDR1 is MNHEY, CDR2 SVGEGT. The CDR3 here is CASSYSAQSYNEQFF. CDR3 DNA: TGTGCCAGCAGTTACTCGGCGCAGTCCTACAATGAGCAGTTCTTC.

Of note for this clonotype: One end of the junction varies from germline; a read error may be responsible. This rearrangement joins TRBV7-2 to TRBJ2-4; D is possibly TRBD2 (6 bases). Germline lookup yields CDR1 SGHTA and CDR2 FQGNSA. The CDR3 is made up of 15 amino acids. The CDR3 is CASGLGVLAQNIQYF. CDR3 sequence (DNA): TGTGCCAGCGGGCTCGGCGTACTAGCCCAAAACATCCAGTACTTC.

The chain links TRBV7-2 to TRBJ2-5; maybe TRBD2 (7 bases). Between the trimmed V and J ends, which lost 8 bases and 1 base, there was a span of 20 bases. The CDR3 length is 16 residues. The V gene's germline CDR1 is SGHTA and CDR2 FQGNSA. The CDR3 DNA reads TGTGCCAGCGGGGGGGGGGGGGGCCGGATCCAAGAGACCCAGTACTTC. Protein product: CASGGGGGRIQETQYF.

The chain combines TRBV6-1 with TRBJ2-1, with 7 bases identical to TRBD1. The end of the DNA aligns better with TRBJ2-7, so the J call may be wrong. The CDR3 is 17 amino acids. Germline CDR1 MNHNS, CDR2 SASEGT. The CDR3, as DNA: TGTGCCAGCCCCGATCGTTCAGGGGGTAAGGCCTACAATGAGCAGTACTTC. It encodes CASPDRSGGKAYNEQYF.

J is TRBJ1-1 and V is TRBV4-1; tentatively, D is TRBD1 (5 bases). Trimming shortened V by 4 bases and J by 7 bases, and 16 bases separated the two germline ends. The CDR3 is 14 amino acids. Germline V gene lookup returns CDR1 MGHRA and CDR2 YSYEKL. The DNA of the CDR3 is TGCGCCAGCAGCCGGTCTGGGGGAGAAGGTGAAGCTTTCTTT. Its translation: CASSRSGGEGEAFF.

A word on this clonotype: At one boundary the junction diverges from the germline segment, which might be a read error. The chain couples TRBV11-3 to TRBJ2-2; 9 bases align to TRBD1. The CDR3 consists of 15 residues. Germline V gene data show CDR1 as SGHNT and CDR2 as YENEEA. CDR3 residues: CASRDPALRTGEQFF. The DNA of the CDR3 is TGTGCCAGCAGGGATCCCGCGCTAAGGACAGGGGAGCAGTTTTTT.

V and J are TRBV11-3 and TRBJ2-1; 9 bases are shared with TRBD2. The germline gives CDR1 SGHNT, CDR2 YENEEA. Unmatched junction bases numbered 4, after V lost 5 bases and J lost 2 bases. The CDR3 contains 15 residues. The CDR3 DNA follows: TGTGCCAGCAGCCCCAGCGGGAGGCCCTACAATGAGCAGTTCTTC. Encoded protein: CASSPSGRPYNEQFF.

The chain uses TRBV6-4 and TRBJ2-7; D remains ambiguous. Germline V gene data show CDR1 as MRHNA and CDR2 as SNTAGT. V shed 9 bases and J shed 1 base, with 7 bases lying between them. This CDR3 comprises 11 residues. The CDR3 DNA follows: TGTGCCAGTCTACCATCCTACGAGCAGTACTTC. It translates to CASLPSYEQYF.

This rearrangement joins TRBV7-2 to TRBJ2-4, with TRBD2 as a possible D gene (5 bases). Germline V CDR1 and CDR2: SGHTA, FQGNSA. This CDR3 region has 13 residues. Between the trimmed V and J ends, which lost 9 bases and 12 bases, there was a span of 21 bases. CDR3: CARRLGVKDTQYF. CDR3 bases: TGTGCCAGGAGGCTGGGAGTCAAAGACACTCAGTACTTC.

A few counts support this clonotype. The rearrangement links TRBV5-4 to TRBJ2-5; D gene unclear. Trimming removed 4 bases at V and 2 bases at J, with 6 bases between. Germline V lookup: CDR1 SGHNT, CDR2 YYREEE (reference sequence). CDR3 length equals 12 residues. CDR3 region: CASSRLQETQYF. The CDR3, as DNA: TGTGCCAGCAGCCGCTTACAAGAGACCCAGTACTTC.